This passage covers 12 T cell receptor beta chains from one sample sequenced in a study of graft-versus-host responses after intestinal transplantation (dated by TCRdb to about 2021). This sample's time point label indicates: cells obtained before transplantation from donor or recipient. These receptors' antigens are unknown. The method behind the library was the immunoSEQ multiplex PCR assay. Imported from immuneACCESS, the table was reduced by TCRdb to in-frame sequences with V and J called. These copies leave out some clones; in studies compared against another copy, an unresolved V gene accounts for under half, and the cause of the remainder is not known. This sample holds roughly 120,000 clones; approximately 92% were observed only once. Roughly 0.5% of the sample rests with the top ten. The source material was unstimulated CD8+ T cells sorted from spleen or lymph node cells, sampled before intestinal transplant. The source is a human donor who received an intestinal transplant.

This chain joins TRBV9 and TRBJ1-1; 8 nucleotides align to TRBD1. Germline assignment: CDR1 SGDLS and CDR2 YYNGEE. V shed 0 bases and J 6 bases; nucleotides not matched to a gene: 4. The CDR3 loop spans 14 amino acids. The CDR3 sequence is CASSVADRAPEAFF. CDR3 nucleotide sequence: TGTGCCAGCAGCGTAGCGGACAGGGCCCCTGAAGCTTTCTTT.

V usage is TRBV11-1 and J usage is TRBJ2-5; the D gene is possibly TRBD1 (5 bases). The CDR3 has 14 amino acids. The V end lost 1 base, the J end lost 5 bases, and 11 bases lay between the germline ends. Per the germline V gene, CDR1 is SGHAT and CDR2 is FQDESV (reference sequence). As DNA, the CDR3 is TGTGCCAGCAGCTTAGGAGTGAGACAGGAGACCCAGTACTTC. Its protein product is CASSLGVRQETQYF.

The CDR3 DNA follows: TGTGCCAGCAGTGAAGGACAGGGTAAAACTGAAGCTTTCTTT. Its translation: CASSEGQGKTEAFF. The genes are TRBV2 and TRBJ1-1; 7 bases fit TRBD1. The CDR3 is made up of 14 amino acids. Germline V gene lookup returns CDR1 SNHLY and CDR2 FYNNEI. The ends lost 1 base at V and 5 bases at J; junction bases unmatched: 4.

The rearrangement joins TRBV5-8 to TRBJ2-7; perhaps TRBD2 as D (5 bases). The CDR3 runs to 12 residues. Germline CDR1 is SGHTS and CDR2 is YDEGEE. The V end lost 10 bases, the J end lost 3 bases, and 14 bases lay between the germline ends. DNA of the CDR3: TGTGCCTCCAGCGTGGGGAGCTACGAGCAGTACTTC. It yields the protein CASSVGSYEQYF.

The V gene is TRBV2, the J gene TRBJ2-1; TRBD2 matches at 9 bases. The CDR3 extends over 15 amino acids. The trim removed 3 bases at V and 7 bases at J, leaving 7 bases unmatched. Germline loops: CDR1 SNHLY, CDR2 FYNNEI. The CDR3: CASSDIAGVGNEQFF. The CDR3 nucleotides are TGTGCCAGCAGTGACATAGCGGGAGTGGGGAATGAGCAGTTCTTC.

This chain joins TRBV6-5 and TRBJ2-5; D not certain. The CDR3 contains 11 residues. The V gene lost 6 bases and the J gene lost 3 bases, with 5 bases spanning the gap. Per germline, CDR1 MNHEY and CDR2 SVGAGI. CDR3 DNA sequence: TGTGCCAGCAGGCAGAAAGAGACCCAGTACTTC. Translating gives CASRQKETQYF.

V and J are TRBV30 and TRBJ1-2, with 8 bases aligning to TRBD1. CDR1 is GTSNPN, CDR2 SVGIG, per germline (reference sequence). The V gene end was trimmed by 5 bases and the J gene end by 6 bases; junction bases not matched to a gene: 11. This CDR3 region has 14 residues. The CDR3 sequence is CAWARNRGLDGYTF. CDR3 coding DNA: TGTGCCTGGGCAAGGAACAGGGGGTTGGATGGCTACACCTTC.

The rearrangement joins TRBV7-9 to TRBJ1-1, with unresolved D. The germline gives CDR1 SEHNR, CDR2 FQNEAQ (reference sequence). The length of the CDR3 is 16 residues. The V gene lost 4 bases and the J gene lost 0 bases, with 15 bases spanning the gap. CDR3 DNA sequence: TGTGCCAGCAGCTCCATCCCCTCCGGAGTGAACACTGAAGCTTTCTTT. This translates into CASSSIPSGVNTEAFF.

This sequence joins TRBV4-1 and TRBJ1-2; no firm D call. The CDR3 length is 15 residues. Germline CDR1 and CDR2: MGHRA and YSYEKL. Trimming shortened V by 1 base and J by 10 bases, and 19 bases separated the two germline ends. The CDR3 DNA follows: TGCGCCAGCAGCCAAGTTTTCAGCCTCGTACCGTTCTACACCTTC. It translates to CASSQVFSLVPFYTF.

This chain links TRBV13 with TRBJ1-1; D gene ambiguous. V gave up 1 base and J gave up 2 bases, with 2 bases separating them. This CDR3 comprises 12 residues. From germline, CDR1 is PRHDT and CDR2 FYEKMQ (reference sequence). CDR3 protein: CASSLANTEAFF. Here the CDR3 DNA reads TGTGCCAGCAGCTTAGCAAACACTGAAGCTTTCTTT.

V usage is TRBV19 and J usage is TRBJ1-1; a weak D match, TRBD1 (6 bases). The V and J ends lost 10 bases and 5 bases respectively, with 14 bases between them. The CDR3 contains 12 residues. Germline V gene lookup returns CDR1 LNHDA and CDR2 SQIVND (reference sequence). CDR3 loop: CATQGRGTEAFF. DNA for the CDR3: TGTGCCACCCAGGGGCGGGGGACTGAAGCTTTCTTT.

The rearrangement joins TRBV7-6 to TRBJ2-5, with D possibly being TRBD1 (6 bases). Trimming pared 5 bases from V and 2 bases from J, leaving 18 bases between. The CDR3 contains 16 residues. CDR1 and CDR2 (germline): SGHVS, FNYEAQ. The DNA for the CDR3 is TGTGCCAGCAGCAACAGGGTGAGGGGAGCACAAGAGACCCAGTACTTC. Protein product: CASSNRVRGAQETQYF.